This T cell receptor beta chain was retrieved from a study of T cell responses to AZD1222 COVID-19 vaccine. Study results and limitations: Donors were chiefly white British, with a greater number of females, and clonal diversity was perhaps underestimated. A rise in Spike-specific TCR breadth and depth followed two AZD1222 doses. Among spike-specific TCRs, nearly half reportedly target unmutated variant regions.

The sample holds one count of this clone. Antigen unknown. The method was immunoSEQ multiplex PCR; TCRdb's version includes in-frame clones alone and lacks a portion of them. The table has around 74,000 clones, 92% seen once; the top ten hold about 7.1%. The germline V and J ends were trimmed by 8 bases and 4 bases, with 12 bases remaining between them. The length of the CDR3 is 13 residues. Germline V gene sequence: CDR1 ENHRY, CDR2 SYGVKD. The TCR was taken from an adult in good health. The J gene is TRBJ1-5, the V gene TRBV10-3, with D unclear. The sample here was peripheral blood, taken on day 0 of MenACWY control vaccination. CDR3 bases: TGTGCCATCCGAGCAGGCCAAAATCAGCCCCAGCATTTT. It encodes CAIRAGQNQPQHF.